This T cell receptor (beta chain) appears in the sequencing data of a study of shared clonotypes between healthy human individuals (TCRdb year 2020). Regarding the study in general: Two women and a few men aged 18 to 49 years were included in the cohort. Leukapheresis yielded between about 0.94 and 10 billion PBMCs per donor. To estimate repertoire size and how much clonotype sharing occurs between individuals, the study deeply sequenced the blood TCR repertoires of five healthy adults. Per donor, three plates each were used for CD4 naive and CD4 memory, two for CD8 naive, and one for CD8 memory. Different laboratories and diverse techniques were used to prepare libraries and sequence TCR repertoires, to increase sequencing depth and limit assay-specific biases. Broader findings and caveats from the paper: The genetic and exposure-history diversity represented was limited by the small number of donors. Across a handful of donors, around 5% of naive CD4, 3% to 4% of naive CD8, approximately 2.5% of memory CD4, and approximately 0.4% of memory CD8 clonotypes were shared. Based on pairwise subsampling, the degree of clonotype sharing among donors was expected to be affected by sequencing depth. Compared with non-shared clonotypes, clonotypes shared by all four sorted-subset donors had higher generation probabilities. Incomplete sequencing was indicated by rarefaction of sorted-subset datasets, despite the large sequencing depth. Estimated clonotype richness was generally larger for naive than for memory subsets. Sampling was restricted to blood, and TCR repertoires in tissues likely differ from the TCR repertoires found in blood.

As to this clone: The antigen it recognizes is unknown. Base qualities are not recorded, but no much larger clone differs from it by a single base. The sample has other DNA sequences that encode this CDR3 too.

Healthy HIV-negative adults with no recently reported acute infections or vaccinations were included as donors. Every donor was a Caucasian adult residing in Nashville, Tennessee, USA. Magnetic negative selection was used to enrich CD4+ T cells, after which naive cells were positively selected on CD45RA and the negative fraction became the memory subset. After blood collection by leukapheresis, PBMCs were isolated using Ficoll-Histopaque density gradient centrifugation and then cryopreserved in the vapor phase of liquid nitrogen. Analytical flow cytometry was used to check the purity and quantity of each magnetically sorted T cell population. Each sorted fraction had its genomic DNA isolated and then quantified by UV absorbance on a Nanodrop 2000c. There are 15 amino acids in the CDR3, from cysteine to phenylalanine inclusive. Only CDR3 DNA remains: 45 bases, in frame from the first base. CDR1 and CDR2 were assigned from the germline V gene as MNHEY and SVGAGI. Trimming accounts for 1 base at V and 3 bases at J, while the number of junction bases matched to no gene is 5.

TCR CDR3 regions were amplified from genomic DNA by multiplex PCR using the deep immunoSEQ assay. Extracted genomic DNA from each cell subset was distributed evenly across all wells of several immunoSEQ 96-well plates, and each plate was treated as a replicate. Each replicate PCR for sorted subsets received about 220 ng genomic DNA, equal to some 32,000 T cell genomes. Purified libraries were quantified with a Qubit 3.0 fluorometer, sized on a Bioanalyzer 2100, and re-quantified with the KAPA Library Quantification kit. Every immunoSEQ 96-well plate was sequenced on a dedicated single-read 150-cycle Illumina NextSeq 550 flow cell. Processing in the source paper ran as follows. Because the immunoSEQ output held only junctional sequences and lacked quality scores, the filtering could not match the filtering applied to full-length reads. To assign V/J genes and CDR3, sequences were annotated using PyIR, a Python wrapper for IgBLAST v1.9, with IMGT germline references. Any read was removed if the V/J assignment was weak (E-value above 1e-6), the CDR3 was missing, or the read contained stop codons, out-of-frame junctions, or ambiguous translated residues. V3J clonotypes were defined by identical inferred V gene, J gene, and CDR3 amino acid sequence. Percentage overlap between repertoires was computed as shared unique clonotypes divided by the size of the smaller repertoire. Repertoire richness was assessed with RTK rarefaction, the Chao1 estimator, and Recon v2.1 estimates of unobserved clonotypes. OLGA was used to compute generation probabilities for all TCRbeta clonotypes that the gDNA method yielded from several donors. Entries here come from immuneACCESS through TCRdb and include only in-frame sequences with V and J called. Some clones fail to appear in such tables; in the studies checked, an unresolved V gene covers under half of the shortfall, and the cause of the remainder is unknown. V, J and clone size were drawn from that table, and D and trimming were deduced from the DNA. The sample has roughly 2 million clones on record, around 95% of them singletons. The ten largest clones add up to approximately 0.13% of the sample.

Recombination joined TRBV6-5 with TRBJ2-7; TRBD1 aligns with 8 central bases. Sequenced material: naive CD4+ T cells sorted from blood. This specimen's cell subset or site label, per the study, means: CD45RA+ positively selected. This receptor was taken from a man aged 18 to 30 in good health. This receptor carries the CDR3 CASSYLAGGLYEQYF. DNA sequence: TGTGCCAGCAGTTACTTAGCAGGGGGCCTCTACGAGCAGTACTTC.